A single TCR beta chain is shown here with its context. The J segment lost 11 bases and the V segment lost 3 bases, leaving 3 bases of the junction unmatched. The CDR3 length is 14 residues. Germline lookup yields CDR1 MNHEY and CDR2 SMNVEV (reference sequence). TCRdb keeps only in-frame clones here, not all; method: immunoSEQ multiplex PCR. There are some 100,000 clones in the sample; roughly 85% occur only once, and approximately 2% lies in the top ten. The sample belongs to a study of blood T cell repertoires in COVID-19. At the level of the study: T cells, B-cell-depleted T cells, or PBMCs provided the cDNA or gDNA that served as material.

The receptor was isolated from a woman in her seventies with active or convalescent COVID-19. The source material was peripheral blood. V gene TRBV27 combines with J gene TRBJ1-6; 11 nucleotides agree with TRBD1. CDR3 protein: CASSLKGQGAPLHF. In nucleotides, the CDR3 is TGTGCCAGCAGTTTGAAGGGACAGGGGGCACCCCTCCACTTT.